The 8 T cell receptor beta chains presented below share a single source sample, sequenced in a study of blood T cell repertoires in COVID-19. Sequencing was performed with immunoSEQ multiplex PCR; in TCRdb, only in-frame clones are kept and a portion is missing. The sample contains approximately 280,000 clones, roughly 91% of which appear only once. The sample consisted of peripheral blood. These receptors originate from a man aged 35 to 55 with acute or convalescent COVID-19.

The V and J genes are TRBV2 and TRBJ2-3, with 11 bases lining up with TRBD2. There are 16 residues in the CDR3. CDR1 is SNHLY and CDR2 is FYNNEI in the germline V gene. The trim removed 6 bases at V and 5 bases at J, leaving 10 bases unmatched. The CDR3 sequence: CASSFFSGGAQDTQYF. The DNA for the CDR3 is TGTGCCAGCAGCTTCTTTAGCGGGGGGGCCCAAGATACGCAGTATTTT.

The rearrangement joins TRBV3-1 (or the pseudogene TRBV3-2) to TRBJ1-2; D remains unclear. V was pared by 2 bases and J by 4 bases, with 11 bases between. Germline V lookup: CDR1 LGHDT, CDR2 YNNKEL (reference sequence). The CDR3 loop spans 14 amino acids. This CDR3 reads CASSQSREGYGYTF. In nucleotides, the CDR3 is TGTGCCAGCAGCCAATCTCGGGAGGGCTATGGCTACACCTTC.

As regards this clone: The junction departs from the called germline gene at one end, perhaps through a read error. The rearrangement links TRBV4-1 to TRBJ1-2; 7 bases map to TRBD1. CDR3 length: 14 residues. CDR1 and CDR2 (germline): MGHRA, YSYEKL. This CDR3 reads CASSQEITGAGGWF. CDR3 DNA sequence: TGCGCCAGCAGCCAAGAGATTACAGGGGCCGGGGGATGGTTC.

The chain joins TRBV19 to TRBJ2-2; D gene unclear. The germline V gene encodes CDR1 LNHDA and CDR2 SQIVND (reference sequence). The length of the CDR3 is 14 residues. V lost 7 bases, J lost 6 bases, and 15 bases lay in between. CDR3: CASIAQRGSGELFF. Written as DNA, the CDR3 is TGTGCCAGTATCGCCCAAAGAGGATCCGGGGAGCTGTTTTTT.

CDR3 loop: CASGLGGPTGELFF. The CDR3, as DNA: TGTGCTAGTGGTTTGGGCGGGCCTACCGGGGAGCTGTTTTTT. The rearrangement links TRBV12-5 to TRBJ2-2; perhaps TRBD2 as D (5 bases). Deletions cut 1 base from V and 5 bases from J, with 8 bases between. Germline lookup yields CDR1 LGHNT and CDR2 FRNRAP. This CDR3 has 14 amino acids.

The rearrangement joins TRBV6-5 to TRBJ2-1; no clear D gene. With 10 bases removed from V and 8 bases from J, the gap between germline ends came to 12 bases. CDR3 length: 11 residues. Per germline, CDR1 MNHEY and CDR2 SVGAGI. The CDR3 DNA is TGTGCCACTGAGGAAGTCGATGAGCAGTTCTTC. It codes for CATEEVDEQFF.

V is TRBV14 and J is TRBJ1-1, with TRBD1 matching 7 bases. The CDR3 loop spans 17 amino acids. CDR1 SGHDN and CDR2 FVKESK come from the germline V gene. Losses at the gene ends were 4 bases for V and 0 bases for J; bases not matched to a gene: 11. CDR3 residues: CASSRWGPTGMNTEAFF. The CDR3 DNA reads as TGTGCCAGCAGCCGATGGGGGCCGACAGGGATGAACACTGAAGCTTTCTTT.

The chain carries TRBV12-5 and TRBJ1-1; D is unclear. The CDR3 consists of 14 residues. The V end was cut by 1 base, the J end by 1 base, with 7 bases between. In germline, CDR1 is LGHNT, CDR2 FRNRAP. This chain's CDR3 is CASGLANRNTEAFF. CDR3 DNA sequence: TGTGCTAGTGGTTTGGCTAACAGGAACACTGAAGCTTTCTTT.